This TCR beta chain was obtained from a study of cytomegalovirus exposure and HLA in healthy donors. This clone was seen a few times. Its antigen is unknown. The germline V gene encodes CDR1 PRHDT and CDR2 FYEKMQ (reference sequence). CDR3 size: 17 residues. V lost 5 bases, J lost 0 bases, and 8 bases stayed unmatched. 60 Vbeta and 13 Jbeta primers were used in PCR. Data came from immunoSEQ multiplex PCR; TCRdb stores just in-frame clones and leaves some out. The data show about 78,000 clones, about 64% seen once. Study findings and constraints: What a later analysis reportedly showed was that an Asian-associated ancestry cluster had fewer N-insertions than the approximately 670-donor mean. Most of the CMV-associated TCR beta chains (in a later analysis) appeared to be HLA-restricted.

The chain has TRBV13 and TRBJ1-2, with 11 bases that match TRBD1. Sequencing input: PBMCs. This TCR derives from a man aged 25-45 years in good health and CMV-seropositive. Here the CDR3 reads CASSIWTGGEANYGYTF. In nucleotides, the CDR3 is TGTGCCAGCAGCATATGGACAGGGGGCGAAGCTAACTATGGCTACACCTTC.